The entry that follows covers one TCR beta chain sequence. In the source study's methods: Amplification from reference gene primers served as the basis for estimated nucleated cell counts. The protocol was immunoSEQ multiplex PCR, while the TCRdb copy is restricted to in-frame clones and leaves out a portion. V, J and clone size derive from that table, while D and trimming were established from the DNA sequence. The table lists 150,000 or so clones, over 75% of them singletons. The V gene's germline CDR1 is LGHNT and CDR2 FRNRAP. The V segment lost 1 base and the J segment 8 bases; nucleotides outside the gene matches: 2. The CDR3 totals 15 residues. This record belongs to a study of blood T cell repertoires in COVID-19. Study overall: Collection of acute and convalescent COVID-19 samples took place in the United States, Italy and Spain. PBMCs, B-cell-depleted T cells, or T cells provided the cDNA or gDNA that made up the material.

Sequenced material: peripheral blood. The source is a man aged 60-69 years with active or convalescent COVID-19. The J gene is TRBJ2-3, the V gene TRBV12-5; 14 bases map to TRBD2. The CDR3 loop is CASGLGLAGGVTQYF. DNA for the CDR3: TGTGCTAGTGGTTTGGGACTAGCGGGAGGGGTTACGCAGTATTTT. Supplemented by reference TRBV12-5 and TRBJ2-3, the full variable domain reads DARVTQTPRHKVTEMGQEVTMRCQPILGHNTVFWYRQTMMQGLELLAYFRNRAPLDDSGMPKDRFSAEMPDATLATLKIQPSEPRDSAVYFCASGLGLAGGVTQYFGPGTRLTVL.